This T cell receptor (beta chain) was observed in a study of radiation and T cells in renal cell carcinoma (dated by TCRdb to 2020 to 2022). About the investigation overall: A total of around 50 samples underwent TCR beta sequencing, made up of 25 or so tumors and about 27 peripheral blood samples. The final blood draw took place at 4 weeks after radiation, the same time as nephrectomy. A total of about 3.8 million unique CDR3 nucleotide sequences, encoding 2.7 million or so unique CDR3 amino acid sequences, were found across all 55 or so samples. Overall study results and their limits: Tracking of blood repertoire dynamics stopped at roughly 29 days after treatment, with no follow-up past that point. An increase in top tumor clonotypes in blood was observed from baseline to 2 weeks post-radiation, followed by contraction by 4 weeks, which was taken to suggest transient expansion of tumor-resident clones. With a single-armed trial design, the study had no way to address how radiation dose or scheduling affects the TCR repertoire. Because pretreatment tumor biopsies were not available, the study could not determine whether clonotypes were already present within the tumor at baseline.

TCR beta libraries were generated from genomic DNA with the immunoSEQ kit, following the manufacturer's recommendations. To prepare the libraries, a first multiplex PCR with proprietary primers was run, followed by a second PCR that added unique barcodes, and a bead cleanup was done after each round. A positive control reaction and a negative control reaction, both provided in the kit, were run with every batch of samples. The final libraries underwent checking on an Agilent 4200 TapeStation D1000 ScreenTape, volumetric pooling, and quantification by qPCR. An Illumina NextSeq500 fitted with a MidOutput 150-cycle cartridge performed the sequencing, running 156 Read1 cycles and 15 Index1 cycles with the kit's custom primers. The pooled library was loaded at 0.75 to 1 pM, and roughly 18% PhiX control was spiked in. Processing in the source paper ran as follows. Vendor-processed data were analyzed in R, and a clonotype was defined as all T cells sharing the same CDR3 nucleotide sequence. In the clone abundance analyses, frequencies in each sample were normalized to that sample's 10,000 most abundant clones. Public T cell clones, which averaged fewer than five per sample, were removed prior to analysis. Tumor-enriched and baseline blood-enriched clonotypes were defined by at least a 32-fold difference in abundance between compartments. Clonotypes expanded or contracted between blood time points were identified with a beta-binomial differential abundance model. The Baroni-Urbani and Buser coefficient was used to measure tumor-blood repertoire similarity, and groups were compared with two-tailed Wilcoxon tests in R. Held by TCRdb, this immuneACCESS table contains in-frame sequences only and omits some clones. Under half of the omission traces to an unresolved V gene where checked; the cause of the rest is unknown. V and J calls and clone size come straight from that table; D and trimming were deduced from the DNA. Across this sample there are about 170,000 clones, with about 88% seen only once. Clones ranked in the top ten supply about 10% of the sample.

As regards this clone: The target of this receptor is not known. Base qualities are missing; no much larger clone stands one base away.

The time point label of this sample denotes: blood 4 weeks post-SBRT, at nephrectomy. This specimen's treatment or condition label, per the study, means: 15 Gy SBRT to primary tumor, nephrectomy 4 weeks later. The samples were drawn from a clinical trial, where primary renal cell carcinomas were treated with 15 Gy of stereotactic body radiation therapy and then removed by nephrectomy 4 weeks afterward. Serial peripheral blood from radiation-treated patients was sampled at baseline, 2 weeks and 4 weeks after SBRT to track tumor-enriched clonotypes. Every patient's renal cell carcinoma showed clear cell pathology. Genomic DNA for TCR sequencing was prepared using the QIAamp DNA Blood Mini Kit (Qiagen). The analyses included just those samples that passed every quality control check. Trimming removed 4 bases from V and 4 bases from J; the gene matches leave 3 bases unexplained. From cysteine to phenylalanine, the CDR3 is 14 amino acids long. Only the CDR3 part of the read is kept: 42 bases, read in frame from the first base. CDR1 and CDR2, per the germline V gene, are MNHNS and SASEGT.

The specimen was blood, collected from a patient whose treatment included radiotherapy and nephrectomy. This receptor was identified in a woman in her forties or fifties with renal cell carcinoma. Here the chain combines TRBV6-1 and TRBJ1-2, with TRBD1 identical over 10 junction bases. The DNA sequence reads TGTGCCAGCAGTGGTGACAGGGGGCTCTATGGCTACACCTTC. It codes for CASSGDRGLYGYTF.